These T cell receptor beta chains were read from a single sample in a study of cytomegalovirus exposure and HLA in healthy donors. The repertoire was sequenced with immunoSEQ multiplex PCR; TCRdb's copy has only in-frame clones and lacks some. The data contain about 110,000 clones, about 70% of them singletons. Material for sequencing was PBMCs. All receptors come from a female donor in good health and CMV-seronegative. CDR3s include the opening cysteine and the closing phenylalanine or tryptophan. The D gene is left open where the match is weak. Size is omitted from some rows. Given values are once, few, many or a class for expanded clones.

CDR3 protein: CASSLARIKQFF
CDR3 DNA: TGTGCCAGCAGCTTGGCGCGCATTAAGCAGTTCTTC
clone size: few
D gene: NA
V gene: TRBV5-5
J gene: TRBJ2-1

CDR3 protein: CASSGFVGQFNEAFF
CDR3 DNA: TGTGCCAGCAGCGGATTCGTGGGACAGTTCAATGAAGCTTTCTTT
clone size: once
D gene: TRBD1
V gene: TRBV9
J gene: TRBJ1-1

CDR3 protein: CASSSRTSGTDTQYF
CDR3 DNA: TGTGCCAGCAGCTCCCGGACTAGCGGCACAGATACGCAGTATTTT
clone size: once
D gene: TRBD2
V gene: TRBV7-2
J gene: TRBJ2-3

CDR3 protein: CASSKGASSYNEQFF
CDR3 DNA: TGTGCCAGCAGCAAGGGGGCGAGCTCCTACAATGAGCAGTTCTTC
clone size: NA
D gene: TRBD1
V gene: TRBV25-1
J gene: TRBJ2-1

CDR3 protein: CASSAVAGGSREQFF
CDR3 DNA: TGCGCCAGCAGCGCCGTAGCGGGAGGGTCCAGAGAGCAGTTCTTC
clone size: once
D gene: TRBD2
V gene: TRBV5-1
J gene: TRBJ2-1

CDR3 protein: CASSLGLAGGYEQYF
CDR3 DNA: TGTGCCAGCAGTCTGGGACTAGCGGGAGGGTACGAGCAGTACTTC
clone size: NA
D gene: TRBD2
V gene: TRBV28
J gene: TRBJ2-7

CDR3 protein: CASRTGTSGRGQYF
CDR3 DNA: TGTGCCAGCAGGACCGGGACTAGCGGGAGGGGGCAGTATTTT
clone size: NA
D gene: TRBD2
V gene: TRBV2
J gene: TRBJ2-3

CDR3 protein: CASSVVDIENTEAFF
CDR3 DNA: TGTGCCAGCAGCGTAGTAGACATTGAGAACACTGAAGCTTTCTTT
clone size: NA
D gene: NA
V gene: TRBV9
J gene: TRBJ1-1

CDR3 protein: CATSRDQGLPNTGELFF
CDR3 DNA: TGTGCCACCAGCAGAGATCAGGGACTACCGAACACCGGGGAGCTGTTTTTT
clone size: NA
D gene: TRBD2
V gene: TRBV15
J gene: TRBJ2-2

CDR3 protein: CASSPGIRYEQYF
CDR3 DNA: TGTGCCAGCAGCCCCGGGATAAGATACGAGCAGTACTTC
clone size: NA
D gene: NA
V gene: TRBV5-5
J gene: TRBJ2-7

CDR3 protein: CASSTTRGNTQYF
CDR3 DNA: TGTGCCAGCAGTACAACCCGGGGGAATACGCAGTATTTT
clone size: NA
D gene: NA
V gene: TRBV6-5
J gene: TRBJ2-3

CDR3 protein: CASSPSSYEQYF
CDR3 DNA: TGTGCCAGCAGCCCCAGCTCCTACGAGCAGTACTTC
clone size: NA
D gene: NA
V gene: TRBV7-8
J gene: TRBJ2-7

CDR3 protein: CAWTTGFNYGYTF
CDR3 DNA: TGTGCCTGGACCACAGGGTTTAACTATGGCTACACCTTC
clone size: NA
D gene: NA
V gene: TRBV30
J gene: TRBJ1-2

CDR3 protein: CASNTGDPTDTQYF
CDR3 DNA: TGTGCCAGTAACACAGGGGACCCCACAGATACGCAGTATTTT
clone size: NA
D gene: TRBD1
V gene: TRBV19
J gene: TRBJ2-3

CDR3 protein: CAISENPRGSSARYGYTF
CDR3 DNA: TGTGCCATCAGTGAGAACCCCCGGGGTTCTTCGGCCCGCTATGGCTACACCTTC
clone size: NA
D gene: NA
V gene: TRBV10-3
J gene: TRBJ1-2

CDR3 protein: CASSSSGRAGTDTQYF
CDR3 DNA: TGTGCCAGCAGTTCTAGCGGGAGGGCGGGCACAGATACGCAGTATTTT
clone size: NA
D gene: TRBD2
V gene: TRBV27
J gene: TRBJ2-3

CDR3 protein: CASSFSSGYEQYF
CDR3 DNA: TGTGCCAGCAGTTTTTCAAGCGGGTACGAGCAGTACTTC
clone size: NA
D gene: NA
V gene: TRBV28
J gene: TRBJ2-7

CDR3 protein: CASSSGTGGSDTQYF
CDR3 DNA: TGTGCCAGCAGCTCCGGGACAGGGGGCTCAGATACGCAGTATTTT
clone size: NA
D gene: TRBD1
V gene: TRBV13
J gene: TRBJ2-3

CDR3 protein: CASTDRVYEQYF
CDR3 DNA: TGTGCCAGCACGGACAGGGTTTACGAGCAGTACTTC
clone size: few
D gene: TRBD1
V gene: TRBV2
J gene: TRBJ2-7

CDR3 protein: CASSFAGPNQPQHF
CDR3 DNA: TGTGCCAGCAGTTTCGCAGGGCCCAATCAGCCCCAGCATTTT
clone size: few
D gene: NA
V gene: TRBV28
J gene: TRBJ1-5

CDR3 protein: CAWAGTSGPNEQFF
CDR3 DNA: TGTGCCTGGGCCGGGACTAGCGGGCCCAATGAGCAGTTCTTC
clone size: NA
D gene: TRBD2
V gene: TRBV30
J gene: TRBJ2-1

CDR3 protein: CASSQESRLAGGQYF
CDR3 DNA: TGTGCCAGCAGCCAAGAGAGTAGACTAGCGGGAGGGCAGTACTTC
clone size: NA
D gene: TRBD2
V gene: TRBV14
J gene: TRBJ2-5

CDR3 protein: CASVRTANTGELFF
CDR3 DNA: TGTGCCAGCGTTAGGACAGCGAACACCGGGGAGCTGTTTTTT
clone size: NA
D gene: NA
V gene: TRBV6-6
J gene: TRBJ2-2

CDR3 protein: CASSPDRYYNEQFF
CDR3 DNA: TGTGCCAGCAGCCCCGACAGATACTACAATGAGCAGTTCTTC
clone size: NA
D gene: NA
V gene: TRBV7-2
J gene: TRBJ2-1

CDR3 protein: CSVADMTGAYEQYF
CDR3 DNA: TGCAGCGTTGCTGATATGACAGGGGCCTACGAGCAGTACTTC
clone size: NA
D gene: TRBD1
V gene: TRBV29-1
J gene: TRBJ2-7

CDR3 protein: CASKLEVSTDTQYF
CDR3 DNA: TGTGCCAGCAAGCTAGAAGTTAGCACAGATACGCAGTATTTT
clone size: NA
D gene: NA
V gene: TRBV6-5
J gene: TRBJ2-3

CDR3 protein: CASSLGTGSYEQYF
CDR3 DNA: TGTGCCAGCAGTTTGGGGACAGGGAGCTACGAGCAGTACTTC
clone size: medium-sized
D gene: TRBD1
V gene: TRBV27
J gene: TRBJ2-7

CDR3 protein: CASSDRGHGGELFF
CDR3 DNA: TGCGCCAGCAGTGACAGGGGGCACGGCGGGGAGCTGTTTTTT
clone size: NA
D gene: TRBD1
V gene: TRBV10-1
J gene: TRBJ2-2

CDR3 protein: CASSRDRAEQYF
CDR3 DNA: TGTGCCAGCAGCAGAGACAGGGCCGAGCAGTACTTC
clone size: NA
D gene: TRBD1
V gene: TRBV7-9
J gene: TRBJ2-7

CDR3 protein: CASSLLPGGGEQYF
CDR3 DNA: TGCGCCAGCAGCTTGCTCCCAGGGGGCGGCGAGCAGTACTTC
clone size: NA
D gene: TRBD1
V gene: TRBV5-1
J gene: TRBJ2-7

CDR3 protein: CASSDLGQGNSPLHF
CDR3 DNA: TGTGCCAGCAGTGACCTGGGACAGGGTAATTCACCCCTCCACTTT
clone size: NA
D gene: TRBD1
V gene: TRBV25-1
J gene: TRBJ1-6

CDR3 protein: CASSLGQGIGTEAFF
CDR3 DNA: TGCGCCAGCAGCTTGGGACAGGGGATCGGCACTGAAGCTTTCTTT
clone size: NA
D gene: TRBD1
V gene: TRBV5-1
J gene: TRBJ1-1

CDR3 protein: CASSPPDGSTREQYF
CDR3 DNA: TGTGCCAGCTCACCACCGGACGGGAGTACGAGGGAGCAGTACTTC
clone size: NA
D gene: NA
V gene: TRBV18
J gene: TRBJ2-7

CDR3 protein: CASSWSVSTDTQYF
CDR3 DNA: TGTGCCAGCAGTTGGTCGGTTAGCACAGATACGCAGTATTTT
clone size: NA
D gene: NA
V gene: TRBV6-5
J gene: TRBJ2-3

CDR3 protein: CASNPSLRGNTIYF
CDR3 DNA: TGTGCCAGCAATCCGAGTCTAAGAGGAAACACCATATATTTT
clone size: NA
D gene: NA
V gene: TRBV6-1
J gene: TRBJ1-3

CDR3 protein: CASSPLGAGNTIYF
CDR3 DNA: TGTGCCAGCAGTCCCCTAGGGGCTGGAAACACCATATATTTT
clone size: NA
D gene: NA
V gene: TRBV28
J gene: TRBJ1-3

CDR3 protein: CASSPGAPNTEAFF
CDR3 DNA: TGTGCCAGCTCACCAGGGGCACCGAACACTGAAGCTTTCTTT
clone size: few
D gene: NA
V gene: TRBV18
J gene: TRBJ1-1

CDR3 protein: CASSVRRAGYNEQFF
CDR3 DNA: TGTGCCAGCAGCGTCCGGAGGGCAGGCTACAATGAGCAGTTCTTC
clone size: NA
D gene: NA
V gene: TRBV6-5
J gene: TRBJ2-1

CDR3 protein: CASSGGGHGGTEAFF
CDR3 DNA: TGTGCCAGCAGTGGCGGGGGGCACGGAGGCACTGAAGCTTTCTTT
clone size: few
D gene: NA
V gene: TRBV6-5
J gene: TRBJ1-1

CDR3 protein: CASIRGQVQETQYF
CDR3 DNA: TGTGCCAGCATAAGGGGCCAAGTCCAAGAGACCCAGTACTTC
clone size: once
D gene: NA
V gene: TRBV6-1
J gene: TRBJ2-5

CDR3 protein: CASSSPWLAGRDEQFF
CDR3 DNA: TGTGCCAGCAGCTCCCCTTGGCTAGCCGGTAGGGATGAGCAGTTCTTC
clone size: NA
D gene: NA
V gene: TRBV7-9
J gene: TRBJ2-1

CDR3 protein: CASSSDRGRTEQYF
CDR3 DNA: TGTGCCAGTAGTTCCGACAGGGGACGGACCGAGCAGTACTTC
clone size: NA
D gene: TRBD1
V gene: TRBV19
J gene: TRBJ2-7

CDR3 protein: CASSIPGLANEQFF
CDR3 DNA: TGTGCCAGTAGTATCCCAGGACTAGCTAATGAGCAGTTCTTC
clone size: NA
D gene: TRBD2
V gene: TRBV19
J gene: TRBJ2-1

CDR3 protein: CASLRQQGEQYF
CDR3 DNA: TGTGCCAGCCTCCGGCAGCAGGGCGAGCAGTACTTC
clone size: NA
D gene: NA
V gene: TRBV28
J gene: TRBJ2-7

CDR3 protein: CASRLLSLETQYF
CDR3 DNA: TGTGCCAGCCGCCTGCTTAGTCTAGAGACCCAGTACTTC
clone size: NA
D gene: NA
V gene: TRBV6-1
J gene: TRBJ2-5

CDR3 protein: CASSFADRGAGEKLFF
CDR3 DNA: TGTGCCAGCAGTTTCGCTGACAGGGGCGCGGGTGAAAAACTGTTTTTT
clone size: once
D gene: TRBD1
V gene: TRBV28
J gene: TRBJ1-4

CDR3 protein: CASSQGQYYEQYF
CDR3 DNA: TGTGCCAGCAGTCAGGGACAGTACTACGAGCAGTACTTC
clone size: NA
D gene: TRBD1
V gene: TRBV2
J gene: TRBJ2-7

CDR3 protein: CASSSPTTGVSYEQYF
CDR3 DNA: TGTGCCAGCAGTTCCCCGACCACAGGGGTTTCCTACGAGCAGTACTTC
clone size: few
D gene: TRBD1
V gene: TRBV6-6
J gene: TRBJ2-7

CDR3 protein: CASSLGGSYYEQYF
CDR3 DNA: TGCGCCAGCAGCTTGGGAGGGTCCTACTACGAGCAGTACTTC
clone size: NA
D gene: NA
V gene: TRBV5-1
J gene: TRBJ2-7

CDR3 protein: CSVGTGTGAYYGYTF
CDR3 DNA: TGCAGCGTTGGGACGGGGACAGGGGCTTACTATGGCTACACCTTC
clone size: NA
D gene: TRBD1
V gene: TRBV29-1
J gene: TRBJ1-2

CDR3 protein: CASSPGTSGPYEQYF
CDR3 DNA: TGTGCCAGCAGCCCCGGGACTAGCGGTCCCTACGAGCAGTACTTC
clone size: few
D gene: TRBD2
V gene: TRBV11-2
J gene: TRBJ2-7

CDR3 protein: CASSERQGARRLAGSYEQYF
CDR3 DNA: TGTGCCAGCAGTGAACGACAGGGGGCGCGTAGACTAGCGGGGTCCTACGAGCAGTACTTC
clone size: few
D gene: NA
V gene: TRBV2
J gene: TRBJ2-7

CDR3 protein: CASSPGHDSYEQYF
CDR3 DNA: TGTGCCAGCAGCCCCGGACACGACTCCTACGAGCAGTACTTC
clone size: NA
D gene: NA
V gene: TRBV6-1
J gene: TRBJ2-7

CDR3 protein: CASSLPTSGEGGYNEQFF
CDR3 DNA: TGTGCCAGCAGCTTACCGACTAGCGGAGAAGGCGGCTACAATGAGCAGTTCTTC
clone size: NA
D gene: TRBD2
V gene: TRBV7-8
J gene: TRBJ2-1

CDR3 protein: CASSEQGAFQPQHF
CDR3 DNA: TGTGCCAGCAGCGAACAGGGGGCTTTTCAGCCCCAGCATTTT
clone size: NA
D gene: TRBD1
V gene: TRBV2
J gene: TRBJ1-5